This TCR beta chain was retrieved from a study of CD8 T cells in Susac syndrome. Overall study: The sequenced Susac syndrome patients included about six who had clinically active disease and eight or nine who were in remission.

The study sequenced TCR beta in blood CD8+ and CD4+ T cells. cDNA came from about 0.46 to 1 ug RNA primed by random hexamers. An immunoSEQ multiplex PCR generated amplified TCR beta CDR3 products spanning 54 Vbeta and 13 Jbeta. TCRdb redid the calling of the immunoSEQ multiplex PCR reads with MiXCR, one entry per CDR3 protein. This repertoire shows under 200,000 distinct CDR3 sequences, 94% found once; its top ten account for 0.1% to 0.13%. CDR1 DFQATT and CDR2 SNEGSKA come from the germline V gene (reference sequence). Trimming shortened V by 1 base and J by 8 bases, and 2 bases separated the two germline ends. This CDR3 is built from 9 residues.

The chain has TRBV20-1 and TRBJ1-2; D gene uncertain. Sequenced material: CD4+ T cells from PBMCs. This receptor was taken from a human donor with Susac syndrome. For the CDR3, the DNA is TGCAGTGCTAGAGTGGGCTACACCTTC. This encodes CSARVGYTF.